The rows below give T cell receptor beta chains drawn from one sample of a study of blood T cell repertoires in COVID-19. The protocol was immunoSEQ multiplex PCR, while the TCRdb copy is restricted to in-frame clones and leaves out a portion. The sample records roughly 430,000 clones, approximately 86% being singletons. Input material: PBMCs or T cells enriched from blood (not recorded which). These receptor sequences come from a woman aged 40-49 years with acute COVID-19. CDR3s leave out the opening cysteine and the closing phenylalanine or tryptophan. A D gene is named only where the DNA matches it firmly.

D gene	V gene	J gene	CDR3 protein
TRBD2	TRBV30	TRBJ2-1	AWNRLAIGDEQF
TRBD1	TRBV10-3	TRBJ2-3	AISRTGESVSDTQY
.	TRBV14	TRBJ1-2	ASSQVAGATENGYT
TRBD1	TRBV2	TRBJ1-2	ASSAIQGGGGYT
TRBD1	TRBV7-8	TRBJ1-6	ASSRTGIQSPLH
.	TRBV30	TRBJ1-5	AWSSRQNQPQH
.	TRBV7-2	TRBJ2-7	ASSLTQGHLYEQY
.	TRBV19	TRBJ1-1	ASSFVTGEAF
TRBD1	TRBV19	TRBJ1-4	ASLDRANEKLF
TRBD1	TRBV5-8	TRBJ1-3	ASSSWTGQVIGNTIY
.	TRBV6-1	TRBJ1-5	ASSAGGQPQH
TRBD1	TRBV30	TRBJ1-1	AWTGGWNTEAF
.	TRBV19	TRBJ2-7	ASSARGQEAYEQY
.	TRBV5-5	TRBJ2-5	ASSSETKETQY
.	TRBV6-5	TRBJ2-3	ASSYSTARRTDTQY
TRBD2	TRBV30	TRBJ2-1	AWSINGGAVNEQF